The clone carrying this T cell receptor (beta chain) appeared once. The target antigen is unknown. The sample is drawn from a study of T cell responses to AZD1222 COVID-19 vaccine. Study findings and constraints: Spike-specific TCR breadth and depth went up after people got two AZD1222 doses. Most donors were white British and more were female, and clonal diversity was possibly underestimated. At baseline, just 5 or 6 AZD1222 recipients tested seropositive. Repertoires were sampled only after the peak T cell response.

CDR1 and CDR2 (germline): MNHEY, SVGEGT. The CDR3 length is 13 residues. V was trimmed by 0 bases and J by 3 bases, leaving 6 bases between them. Profiling relied on immunoSEQ multiplex PCR, and the TCRdb table lists in-frame clones only, not all of them. The data hold more than 70,000 clones, with around 93% observed a single time. The sample in question was peripheral blood, obtained 28 days after the second AZD1222 dose. The gene calls are TRBV6-2 or TRBV6-3 and TRBJ2-7; D call uncertain. The TCR originated in an adult who received the AZD1222 COVID-19 vaccine. In DNA, the CDR3 is TGTGCCAGCAGTTACTCGAAGATCTACGAGCAGTACTTC. Encoded protein: CASSYSKIYEQYF.